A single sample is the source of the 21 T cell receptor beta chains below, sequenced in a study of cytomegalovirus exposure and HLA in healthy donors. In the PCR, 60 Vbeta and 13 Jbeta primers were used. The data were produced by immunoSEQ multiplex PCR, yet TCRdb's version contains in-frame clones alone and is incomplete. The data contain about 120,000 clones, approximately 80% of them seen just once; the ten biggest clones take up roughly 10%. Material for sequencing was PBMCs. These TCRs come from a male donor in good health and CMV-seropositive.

The CDR3, as DNA: TGTGCCAGCAGCTTAGTAGGGGGACGGACGCCTTACGAGCAGTACTTC. Protein sequence: CASSLVGGRTPYEQYF. The chain links TRBV7-3 to TRBJ2-7; possibly TRBD1 for D (6 bases). Germline CDR1 reads SGHTA; CDR2 reads FQGTGA. V lost 2 bases, J lost 4 bases, and 18 bases lay in between. This CDR3 contains 16 residues.

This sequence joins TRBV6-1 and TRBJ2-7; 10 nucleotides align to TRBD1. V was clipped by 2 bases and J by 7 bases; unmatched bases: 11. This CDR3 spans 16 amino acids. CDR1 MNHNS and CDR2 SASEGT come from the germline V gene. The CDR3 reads CASSEFAGQGYDEQYF. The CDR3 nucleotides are TGTGCCAGCAGTGAATTTGCGGGACAGGGGTATGATGAGCAGTACTTC.

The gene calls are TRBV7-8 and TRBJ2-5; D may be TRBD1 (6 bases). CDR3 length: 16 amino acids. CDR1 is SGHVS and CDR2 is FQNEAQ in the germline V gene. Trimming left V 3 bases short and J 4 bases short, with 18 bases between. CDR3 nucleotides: TGTGCCAGCAGCTTGAATGAACCCCAGGGGCGAGAGACCCAGTACTTC. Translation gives CASSLNEPQGRETQYF.

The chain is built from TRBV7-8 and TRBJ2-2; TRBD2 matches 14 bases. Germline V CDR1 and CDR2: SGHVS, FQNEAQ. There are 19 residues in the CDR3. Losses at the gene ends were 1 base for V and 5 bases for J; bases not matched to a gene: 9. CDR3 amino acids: CASSLGTSGRFWGTGELFF. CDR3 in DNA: TGTGCCAGCAGCTTAGGGACTAGCGGGAGGTTTTGGGGGACCGGGGAGCTGTTTTTT. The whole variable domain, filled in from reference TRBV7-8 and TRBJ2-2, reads GAGVSQSPRYKVAKRGQDVALRCDPISGHVSLFWYQQALGQGPEFLTYFQNEAQLDKSGLPSDRFFAERPEGSVSTLKIQRTQQEDSAVYLCASSLGTSGRFWGTGELFFGEGSRLTVL.

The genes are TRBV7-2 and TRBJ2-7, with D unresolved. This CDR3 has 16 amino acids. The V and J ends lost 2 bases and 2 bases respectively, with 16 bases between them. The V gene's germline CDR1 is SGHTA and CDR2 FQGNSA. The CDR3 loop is CASSLHDFWATYEQYF. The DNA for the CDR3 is TGTGCCAGCAGCTTACATGATTTTTGGGCGACCTACGAGCAGTACTTC.

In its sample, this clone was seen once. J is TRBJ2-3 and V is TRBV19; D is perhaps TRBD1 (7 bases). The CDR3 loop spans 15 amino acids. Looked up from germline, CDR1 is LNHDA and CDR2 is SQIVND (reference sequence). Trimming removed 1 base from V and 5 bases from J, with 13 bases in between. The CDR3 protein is CASSIGTGGVDTQYF. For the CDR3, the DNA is TGTGCCAGTAGTATAGGGACAGGAGGGGTAGATACGCAGTATTTT.

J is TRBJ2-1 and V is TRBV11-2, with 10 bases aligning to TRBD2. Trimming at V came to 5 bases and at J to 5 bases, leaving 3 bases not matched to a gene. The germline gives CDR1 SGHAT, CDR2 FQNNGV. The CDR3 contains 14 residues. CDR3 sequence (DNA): TGTGCCAGCAGCATAACTAGCGGGAACAATGAGCAGTTCTTC. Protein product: CASSITSGNNEQFF.

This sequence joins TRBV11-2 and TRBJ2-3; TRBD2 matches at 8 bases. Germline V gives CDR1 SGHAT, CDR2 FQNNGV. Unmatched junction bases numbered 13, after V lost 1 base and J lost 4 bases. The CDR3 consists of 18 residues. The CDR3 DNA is TGTGCCAGCAGCTTAGCCCCTACGGCAGCGGGAGAATCAGATACGCAGTATTTT. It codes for CASSLAPTAAGESDTQYF. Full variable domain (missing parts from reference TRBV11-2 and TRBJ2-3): EAGVAQSPRYKIIEKRQSVAFWCNPISGHATLYWYQQILGQGPKLLIQFQNNGVVDDSQLPKDRFSAERLKGVDSTLKIQPAKLEDSAVYLCASSLAPTAAGESDTQYFGPGTRLTVL.

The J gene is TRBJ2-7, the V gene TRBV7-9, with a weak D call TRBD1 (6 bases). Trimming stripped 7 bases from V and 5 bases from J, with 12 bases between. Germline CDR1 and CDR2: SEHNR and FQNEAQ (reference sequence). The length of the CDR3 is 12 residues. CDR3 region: CASTDRSNEQYF. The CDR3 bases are TGTGCCAGCACCGACAGGTCCAACGAGCAGTACTTC.

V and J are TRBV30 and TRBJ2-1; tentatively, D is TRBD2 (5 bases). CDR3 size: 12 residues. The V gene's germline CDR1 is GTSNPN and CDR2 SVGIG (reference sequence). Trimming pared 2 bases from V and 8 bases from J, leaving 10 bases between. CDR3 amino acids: CAWSQFGDEQFF. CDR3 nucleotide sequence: TGTGCCTGGAGTCAGTTCGGGGATGAGCAGTTCTTC.

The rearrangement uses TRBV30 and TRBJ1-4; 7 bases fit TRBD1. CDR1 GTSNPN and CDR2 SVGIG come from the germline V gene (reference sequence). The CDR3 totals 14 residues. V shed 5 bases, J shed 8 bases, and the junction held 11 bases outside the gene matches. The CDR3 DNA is TGTGCCTGGTCTATTAGACAGGGTCCGGAAAAACTGTTTTTT. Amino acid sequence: CAWSIRQGPEKLFF.

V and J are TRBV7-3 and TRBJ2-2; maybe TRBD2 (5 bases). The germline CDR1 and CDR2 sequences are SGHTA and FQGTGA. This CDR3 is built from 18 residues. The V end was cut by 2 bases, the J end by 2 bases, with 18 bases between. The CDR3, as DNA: TGTGCCAGCAGCTTACCACCGTTGGGTAGCGCAAACACCGGGGAGCTGTTTTTT. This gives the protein CASSLPPLGSANTGELFF.

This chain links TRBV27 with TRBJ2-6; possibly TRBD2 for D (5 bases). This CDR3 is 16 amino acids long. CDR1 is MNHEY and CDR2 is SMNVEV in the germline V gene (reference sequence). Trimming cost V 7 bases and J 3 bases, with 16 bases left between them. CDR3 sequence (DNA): TGTGCCAGCACCACTTTTGTAGGAGGTGGGGCCAACGTCCTGACTTTC. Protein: CASTTFVGGGANVLTF.

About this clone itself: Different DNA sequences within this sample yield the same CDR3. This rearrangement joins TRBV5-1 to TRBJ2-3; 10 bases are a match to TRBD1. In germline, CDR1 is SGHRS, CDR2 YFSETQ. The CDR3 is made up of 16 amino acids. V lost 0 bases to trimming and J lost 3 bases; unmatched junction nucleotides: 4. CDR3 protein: CASSLGTGGGTDTQYF. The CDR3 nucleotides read TGCGCCAGCAGCTTGGGGACAGGGGGAGGGACAGATACGCAGTATTTT. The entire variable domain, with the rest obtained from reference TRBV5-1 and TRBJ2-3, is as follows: KAGVTQTPRYLIKTRGQQVTLSCSPISGHRSVSWYQQTPGQGLQFLFEYFSETQRNKGNFPGRFSGRQFSNSRSEMNVSTLELGDSALYLCASSLGTGGGTDTQYFGPGTRLTVL.

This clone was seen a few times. The CDR3 bases are TGTGCCAGCAGCCCCAGCGGGAGGCAATACAATGAGCAGTTCTTC. Its translation is CASSPSGRQYNEQFF. The chain is built from TRBV11-2 and TRBJ2-1; 9 bases fit TRBD2. Per the germline V gene, CDR1 is SGHAT and CDR2 is FQNNGV. Trimming cost V 5 bases and J 4 bases; bases outside gene matches: 6. The CDR3 spans 15 residues.

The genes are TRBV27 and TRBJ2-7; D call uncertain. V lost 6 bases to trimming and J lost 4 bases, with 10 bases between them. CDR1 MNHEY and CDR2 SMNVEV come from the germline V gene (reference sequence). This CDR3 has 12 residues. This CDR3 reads CASSLPTYEQYF. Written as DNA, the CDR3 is TGTGCCAGCAGCCTACCAACTTACGAGCAGTACTTC.

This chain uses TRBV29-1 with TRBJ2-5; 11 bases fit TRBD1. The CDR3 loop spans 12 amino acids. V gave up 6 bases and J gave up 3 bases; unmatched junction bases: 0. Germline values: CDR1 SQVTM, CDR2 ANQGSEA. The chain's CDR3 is CSVGQGEETQYF. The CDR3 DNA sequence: TGCAGCGTGGGACAGGGGGAAGAGACCCAGTACTTC.

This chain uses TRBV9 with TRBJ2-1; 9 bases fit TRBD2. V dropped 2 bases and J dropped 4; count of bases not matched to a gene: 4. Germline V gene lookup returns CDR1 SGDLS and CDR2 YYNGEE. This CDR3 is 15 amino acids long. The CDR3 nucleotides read TGTGCCAGCAGCGTGTCTAGCGGGGTATACAATGAGCAGTTCTTC. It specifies CASSVSSGVYNEQFF. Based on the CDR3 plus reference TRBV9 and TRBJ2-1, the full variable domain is DSGVTQTPKHLITATGQRVTLRCSPRSGDLSVYWYQQSLDQGLQFLIQYYNGEERAKGNILERFSAQQFPDLHSELNLSSLELGDSALYFCASSVSSGVYNEQFFGPGTRLTVL.

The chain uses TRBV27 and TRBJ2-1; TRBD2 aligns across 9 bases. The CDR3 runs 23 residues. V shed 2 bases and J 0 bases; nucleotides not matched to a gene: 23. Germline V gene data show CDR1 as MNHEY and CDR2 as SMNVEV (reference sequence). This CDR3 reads CASSLVRWASGTDKTSSYNEQFF. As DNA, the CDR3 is TGTGCCAGCAGTTTAGTTCGATGGGCTAGCGGGACCGATAAGACTAGCTCCTACAATGAGCAGTTCTTC.

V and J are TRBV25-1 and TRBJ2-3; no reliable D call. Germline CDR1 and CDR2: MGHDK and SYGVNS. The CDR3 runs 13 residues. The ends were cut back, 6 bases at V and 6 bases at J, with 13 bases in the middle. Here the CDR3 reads CASRWSHMDTQYF. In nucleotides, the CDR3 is TGTGCCAGCAGGTGGTCGCACATGGATACGCAGTATTTT.

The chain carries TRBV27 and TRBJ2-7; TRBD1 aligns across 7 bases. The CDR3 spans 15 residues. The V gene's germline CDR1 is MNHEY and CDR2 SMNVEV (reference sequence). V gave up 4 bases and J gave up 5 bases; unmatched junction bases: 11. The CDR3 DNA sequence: TGTGCCAGCAGTTCTATACAGGGGCCCTACCACGAGCAGTACTTC. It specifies CASSSIQGPYHEQYF.